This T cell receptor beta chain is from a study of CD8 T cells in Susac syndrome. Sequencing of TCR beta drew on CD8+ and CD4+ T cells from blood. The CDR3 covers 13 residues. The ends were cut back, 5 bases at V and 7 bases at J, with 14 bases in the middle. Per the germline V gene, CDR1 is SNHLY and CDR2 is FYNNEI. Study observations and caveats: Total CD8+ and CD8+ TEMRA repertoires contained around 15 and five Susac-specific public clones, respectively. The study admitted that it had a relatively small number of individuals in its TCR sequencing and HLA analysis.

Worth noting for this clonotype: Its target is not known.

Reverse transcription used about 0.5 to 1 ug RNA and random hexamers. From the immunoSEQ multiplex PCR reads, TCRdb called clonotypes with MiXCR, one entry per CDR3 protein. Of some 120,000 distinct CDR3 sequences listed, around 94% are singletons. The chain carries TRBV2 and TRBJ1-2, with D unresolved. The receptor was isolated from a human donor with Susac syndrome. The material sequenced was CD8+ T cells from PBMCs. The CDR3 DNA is TGTGCCAGCAGTCACACGCGATCAGGTGGCTACACCTTC. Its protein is CASSHTRSGGYTF.